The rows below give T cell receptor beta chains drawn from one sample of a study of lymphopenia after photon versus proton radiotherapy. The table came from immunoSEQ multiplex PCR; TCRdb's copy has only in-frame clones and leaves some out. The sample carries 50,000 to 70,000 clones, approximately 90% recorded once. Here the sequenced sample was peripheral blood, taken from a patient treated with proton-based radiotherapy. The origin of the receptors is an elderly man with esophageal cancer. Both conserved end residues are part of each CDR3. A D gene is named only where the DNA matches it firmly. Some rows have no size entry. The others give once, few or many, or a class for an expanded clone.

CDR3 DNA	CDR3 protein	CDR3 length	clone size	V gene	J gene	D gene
TGCGCCAGCAGTGAAAGCCAGGGGAGACCTGGAAACACCATATATTTT	CASSESQGRPGNTIYF	16	NA	TRBV10-2	TRBJ1-3	NA
TGCGCCAGCAGCCAAGATGGGGTCCTGACTTTC	CASSQDGVLTF	11	NA	TRBV4-1	TRBJ2-6	NA
TGTGCCGCCTCGGATGCAGGGGGGTGGTCCACCGGGGAGCTGTTTTTT	CAASDAGGWSTGELFF	16	NA	TRBV10-3	TRBJ2-2	NA
TGTGCCAGTAGTACCGGACAGTTCTCTGGGGCCAACGTCCTGACTTTC	CASSTGQFSGANVLTF	16	NA	TRBV19	TRBJ2-6	NA
TGTGCCAGCAGGAGGGGGGCCGCCCAAGAGACCCAGTACTTC	CASRRGAAQETQYF	14	NA	TRBV2	TRBJ2-5	NA
TGTGCCAGCAGTGCTAACAGGGGGCGCACCGGGGAGCTGTTTTTT	CASSANRGRTGELFF	15	NA	TRBV6-1	TRBJ2-2	TRBD1
TGTGCCAGCAAAGACAGTGAAGACTACGAGCAGTACTTC	CASKDSEDYEQYF	13	NA	TRBV6-1	TRBJ2-7	NA
TGCGCCAGCAGCTTGGCCGAGGGACAGGTGGCTTTCTTT	CASSLAEGQVAFF	13	NA	TRBV5-1	TRBJ1-1	TRBD1
TGTGCCAGCAGCTTAGCGAGAGACAGGCCGGGTGGCTACACCTTC	CASSLARDRPGGYTF	15	NA	TRBV7-9	TRBJ1-2	NA
TGTGCCAGCAGTCCCCCGGCCGGACTAGCGGGAATAACCGGGGAGCTGTTTTTT	CASSPPAGLAGITGELFF	18	NA	TRBV7-2	TRBJ2-2	TRBD2
TGTGCCAGCAGCCAGGGACAGATCTCTGGAAACACCATATATTTT	CASSQGQISGNTIYF	15	once	TRBV6-5	TRBJ1-3	TRBD1
TGTGCCAGTAGTATGAACAGGGCACACGAGCAGTACTTC	CASSMNRAHEQYF	13	NA	TRBV19	TRBJ2-7	NA
TGTGCCAGCAGCGTAGCCTACGGGAGGGCAACCTACGAGCAGTACTTC	CASSVAYGRATYEQYF	16	NA	TRBV9	TRBJ2-7	TRBD2
TGCGCCAGCAGCCAAGACAGGGGCTCTGGAAACACCATATATTTT	CASSQDRGSGNTIYF	15	NA	TRBV4-3	TRBJ1-3	NA
TGTGCCAGCAGCCCACTTCGAAAAAACATTCAGTACTTC	CASSPLRKNIQYF	13	NA	TRBV11-2	TRBJ2-4	NA
TGTGCCAGTAGTCCCGGGACCCATGTTCATCAGCCCCAGCATTTT	CASSPGTHVHQPQHF	15	NA	TRBV19	TRBJ1-5	NA
TGTGCCAGCAGCATTCCCGGGACAGGGAACACCGGGGAGCTGTTTTTT	CASSIPGTGNTGELFF	16	NA	TRBV21-1	TRBJ2-2	NA
TGTGCCAGCAGCCATGGGGCAGGTATTGGCTACACCTTC	CASSHGAGIGYTF	13	NA	TRBV7-2	TRBJ1-2	NA
TGTGCCAGCAGTCCACCGGGAGGACGGAGGGATACGCAGTATTTT	CASSPPGGRRDTQYF	15	NA	TRBV27	TRBJ2-3	TRBD2
TGTGCCAGCAGCCGGCCGACAAGTGGTTCCTACGAGCAGTACTTC	CASSRPTSGSYEQYF	15	NA	TRBV7-9	TRBJ2-7	NA
TGTGCCAGCAGTTCCCCGTGGGAGGGGGGACTCGGGACCCAGTACTTC	CASSSPWEGGLGTQYF	16	NA	TRBV6-5	TRBJ2-5	NA
TGTGCCAGCAGCTTCGAAGGGGGGGACTACAATGAGCAGTTCTTC	CASSFEGGDYNEQFF	15	NA	TRBV5-8	TRBJ2-1	NA
TGTGCCAGCAGCCCTAACGGGTCTGGCTACACCTTC	CASSPNGSGYTF	12	NA	TRBV27	TRBJ1-2	NA
TGCGCCAGCAGCCAGGGAAACAATCAGCCCCAGCATTTT	CASSQGNNQPQHF	13	NA	TRBV5-1	TRBJ1-5	NA
TGTGCCAGCAGCGAAAGACAGGAATCTGAAGCTTTCTTT	CASSERQESEAFF	13	NA	TRBV7-9	TRBJ1-1	NA
TGTGCCAGCTCACAACAAACAGGGTCCGGGGAGCTGTTTTTT	CASSQQTGSGELFF	14	NA	TRBV18	TRBJ2-2	NA
TGTGCCAGCAGTTACTCGAATCGGGGTTGGTATGGCTACACCTTC	CASSYSNRGWYGYTF	15	NA	TRBV6-6	TRBJ1-2	NA
TGTGCCAGCAGCCGGGACCGGCATGAAAAACTGTTTTTT	CASSRDRHEKLFF	13	NA	TRBV2	TRBJ1-4	NA
TGTGCCAGCAGCCTCGGGGGGGTCACCGGGGAGCTGTTTTTT	CASSLGGVTGELFF	14	once	TRBV5-6	TRBJ2-2	TRBD2
TGTGCCAGCAGTGAAGTGGGGAAACTGTTTTTT	CASSEVGKLFF	11	once	TRBV6-1	TRBJ1-4	NA
TGTGCTAGTGGCGTGTCGTGGGCTAGCGGGAGGGAGGGCACCGGGGAGCTGTTTTTT	CASGVSWASGREGTGELFF	19	NA	TRBV12-5	TRBJ2-2	TRBD2
TGTGCCAGCAGCTGGGGGACTAGCGGCAACTACAATGAGCAGTTCTTC	CASSWGTSGNYNEQFF	16	NA	TRBV5-4	TRBJ2-1	TRBD2
TGCGCCAGCAGCCCAAACATGCCTCGCGGCGCTGAAGCTTTCTTT	CASSPNMPRGAEAFF	15	NA	TRBV5-1	TRBJ1-1	NA
TGTGCCAGCAGTTCCGCCCCACCGGGATCTGGAAACACCATATATTTT	CASSSAPPGSGNTIYF	16	NA	TRBV27	TRBJ1-3	NA
TGTGCCTGGAGTGCGGGAAGAACCTACGAGCAGTACTTC	CAWSAGRTYEQYF	13	NA	TRBV30	TRBJ2-7	NA
TGTGCCAGCAGCTTGGTGACTAGCGGGTCCTACGAGCAGTACTTC	CASSLVTSGSYEQYF	15	NA	TRBV11-2	TRBJ2-7	TRBD2
TGTGCCAGTACCCCCCGGCTTAGGGCGAGCAATCAGCCCCAGCATTTT	CASTPRLRASNQPQHF	16	NA	TRBV19	TRBJ1-5	NA
TGCGCCAGCAGCCATACAGGGGAACCGGTACGAGGCTACACCTTC	CASSHTGEPVRGYTF	15	NA	TRBV4-1	TRBJ1-2	TRBD1
TGTGCCAGCTCACAAAACAGGGAATCCTACGAGCAGTACTTC	CASSQNRESYEQYF	14	NA	TRBV18	TRBJ2-7	NA
TGCGCCAGCAGCCAAGATTACGACAGGGGCGGGACAGATACGCAGTATTTT	CASSQDYDRGGTDTQYF	17	NA	TRBV4-1	TRBJ2-3	TRBD1
TGTGCCAGCAGCACCCTAGCGGGAGGATTCAATGAGCAGTTCTTC	CASSTLAGGFNEQFF	15	NA	TRBV9	TRBJ2-1	TRBD2
TGTGCCAGCAGCTTGGGCGCGGACGCCTATGGCTACACCTTC	CASSLGADAYGYTF	14	NA	TRBV5-4	TRBJ1-2	NA
TGCAGCGTACTAAGACAGGGGGTAAACTATGGCTACACCTTC	CSVLRQGVNYGYTF	14	NA	TRBV29-1	TRBJ1-2	TRBD1
TGTGCCAGCAGCTGGAAGGGGTCCTATGAAGCTTTCTTT	CASSWKGSYEAFF	13	NA	TRBV7-2	TRBJ1-1	NA
TGTGCCAGTAGTTTACGACAGGGTGGAGGCTACACCTTC	CASSLRQGGGYTF	13	NA	TRBV19	TRBJ1-2	TRBD1
TGTGCCAGCAGCTTTGGGGGGGACACTGAAGCTTTCTTT	CASSFGGDTEAFF	13	NA	TRBV11-3	TRBJ1-1	NA
TGTGCCAGCAGCTCTGGGGGGGAGACCCAGTACTTC	CASSSGGETQYF	12	NA	TRBV5-5	TRBJ2-5	NA
TGTGCCAGCAGCTTAGTTGCGGAGACCCAGTACTTC	CASSLVAETQYF	12	NA	TRBV7-9	TRBJ2-5	NA